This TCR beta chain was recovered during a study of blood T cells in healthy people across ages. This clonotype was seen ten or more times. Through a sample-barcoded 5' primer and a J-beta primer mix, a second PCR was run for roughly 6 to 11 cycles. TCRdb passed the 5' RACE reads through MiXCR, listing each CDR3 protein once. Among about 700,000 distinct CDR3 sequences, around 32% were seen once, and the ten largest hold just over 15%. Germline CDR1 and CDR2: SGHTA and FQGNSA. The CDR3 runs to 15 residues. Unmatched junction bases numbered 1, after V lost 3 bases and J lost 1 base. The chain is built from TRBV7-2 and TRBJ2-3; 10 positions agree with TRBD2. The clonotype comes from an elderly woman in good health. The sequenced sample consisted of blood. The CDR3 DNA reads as TGTGCCAGCAGCTTCCTAGCGGGAGGCACAGATACGCAGTATTTT. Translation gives CASSFLAGGTDTQYF.